These T cell receptor beta chains were read from a single sample in a study of blood T cell repertoires in COVID-19. Data came from immunoSEQ multiplex PCR; TCRdb stores just in-frame clones and leaves some out. Of tens of thousands of clones in the sample, 65% to 90% were seen once. The source material was peripheral blood. The source is an older woman with acute or convalescent COVID-19. Both conserved end residues are part of each CDR3. D genes are given only for firm matches. Only some rows state a clone size, as once, few, many or a class for expanded clones.

d_call	j_call	clone_size	v_call	cdr3_nt	cdr3_aa
-	TRBJ2-7	once	TRBV7-9	TGTGCCAGCAGCCGCACAGGGTTGAATTACGAGCAGTACTTC	CASSRTGLNYEQYF
-	TRBJ1-1	-	TRBV28	TGTGCCACCAGTTCAGGGGACACTGAAGCTTTCTTT	CATSSGDTEAFF
TRBD1	TRBJ1-2	-	TRBV5-8	TGTGCCAGCCGACCCGGGACAGGGATCCTTAACTATGGCTACACCTTC	CASRPGTGILNYGYTF
TRBD1	TRBJ1-5	-	TRBV19	TGTGCCAGTAGTAAAACCCCCGGGACAGTTAATAGCAATCAGCCCCAGCATTTT	CASSKTPGTVNSNQPQHF
TRBD2	TRBJ2-3	-	TRBV18	TGTGCCAGCTCACCGGGCGGAGCGGGAGGGCCAGGAGATACGCAGTATTTT	CASSPGGAGGPGDTQYF
TRBD2	TRBJ2-2	-	TRBV7-2	TGTGCCAGCAGCGGCCGAGCAGGACTAGCGGGAGTAAGGACCGGGGAGCTGTTTTTT	CASSGRAGLAGVRTGELFF
-	TRBJ1-6	-	TRBV27	TGTGCCAGCAGTTTATACTCGGAGTATTCACCCCTCCACTTT	CASSLYSEYSPLHF
-	TRBJ2-7	-	TRBV2	TGTGCCAGCAGTGAACGATATAACTTCTACGAGCAGTACTTC	CASSERYNFYEQYF
TRBD1	TRBJ2-7	few	TRBV12-3/TRBV12-4	TGTGCCAGCAGTGGGACAGGGGCCGAGCAGTACTTC	CASSGTGAEQYF
TRBD1	TRBJ2-1	once	TRBV2	TGTGCCAGCAGTGAGGGGGACAGGGGTTGGAGTGAGCAGTTCTTC	CASSEGDRGWSEQFF
-	TRBJ2-7	-	TRBV5-1	TGCGCCAGCAGTCAATCACAGGGATACGAGCAGTACTTC	CASSQSQGYEQYF
TRBD1	TRBJ1-4	-	TRBV28	TGTGCCAGCAGCCGCTCGGGACAGGGGTATGAAAAACTGTTTTTT	CASSRSGQGYEKLFF
-	TRBJ1-5	-	TRBV20-1	TGCAGTGCTAGTACAGGGCCAGGTCAGCCCCAGCATTTT	CSASTGPGQPQHF
TRBD1	TRBJ1-6	-	TRBV5-4	TGTGCCAGCAGCATCATGGACAGGGGGAATTCACCCCTCCACTTT	CASSIMDRGNSPLHF
-	TRBJ2-5	-	TRBV7-2	TGTGCCAGCAGCTTGAGACAGGCGACCCTCCGGGAGACCCAGTACTTC	CASSLRQATLRETQYF
-	TRBJ2-3	-	TRBV11-2	TGTGCCAGCAGCTTACCCGGACTCAGCACAGATACGCAGTATTTT	CASSLPGLSTDTQYF